This TCR beta chain was identified during a study of neurological immune-mediated disorders. TCRdb passed the 5' RACE reads through MiXCR, listing each CDR3 protein once. The table records about 66,000 distinct CDR3 sequences, 3.9% of them present only once. This CDR3 has 14 residues. V lost 1 base to trimming and J lost 5 bases; unmatched junction nucleotides: 4. From germline, CDR1 is SGHRS and CDR2 YFSETQ. This clonotype was counted many times. Sequencing was done on a sample of PBMCs. This clonotype was obtained from a man aged 25 to 40 with multiple sclerosis. The chain has TRBV5-1 and TRBJ2-5; 8 positions match TRBD2. CDR3 bases: TGCGCCAGCAGCTTGACGGGGGGGCGTGAGACCCAGTACTTC. Translation: CASSLTGGRETQYF.